What follows describes a single TCR beta chain. What it binds is not known. Mismatch with germline at one junction end may stem from a read error. Combining a sample-barcoded 5' primer with a J-beta primer mix, a second PCR ran for about 6 to 11 cycles. Tags on each cDNA molecule came from a template-switch adaptor with 12 random nucleotides. TCRdb fed the 5' RACE reads into MiXCR, producing one record per CDR3 protein. The sample yields about 1.6 million distinct CDR3 sequences, approximately 32% seen once. The CDR3 runs 15 residues. From germline, CDR1 is MNHEY and CDR2 SVGAGI. These data come from a study of blood T cells in healthy people across ages. Study results and limitations: Roughly linear age-related decline in beta diversity appeared, significant by age around 40. More naive CD4+ cells and higher diversity marked long-lived donors relative to aged donors.

There were healthy Caucasian individuals from Russia, aged roughly 6 to 100, serving as donors. The V gene is TRBV6-5, the J gene TRBJ1-4; no clear D gene. Sequenced input: blood. The TCR comes from a woman aged 25 to 39 in good health. As DNA, the CDR3 is TGTGCCAGCAGTCCCACAGATGCAACTAATGAAAAACCGTTTTTT. Translation: CASSPTDATNEKPFF.